This T cell receptor beta chain appears in the sequencing data of a study of cytomegalovirus exposure and HLA in healthy donors (TCRdb year 2017). At the level of the whole study: According to an earlier analysis of a few hundred of the donors, some 180 million T cells yielded 117 million unique TCR beta sequences and 276 Gb of sequence data. An early release covering approximately 600 HLA-typed donors comprised roughly 300 gigabases of sequencing data and 85 million to 100 million unique TCR sequences. Of the roughly 400 genotyped donors, 81% were placed in the genetic ancestry cluster associated with self-reported Caucasian donors. The study was designed to test whether signatures of past pathogen exposure could be identified by cataloging public T cell receptors. The study used immunosequencing to profile the T cell repertoires of under 700 subjects and linked those repertoires to cytomegalovirus serostatus. In addition to the first cohort of approximately 670 subjects, a separate validation cohort of 130 or so different subjects was used. To predict cytomegalovirus infection status, the study brought together high-throughput TCR immunosequencing, statistical association of individual TCRs with disease status, and machine learning. A later analysis re-examined previously published TCR beta repertoires from hundreds of donors and added high-resolution HLA genotyping to investigate patterns of TCR occurrence. Rather than using new phenotypic data, the later analysis identified candidate immune exposures from TCR beta sequences and from how often those sequences occurred across donors. In an earlier analysis of 587 of the donors, high-throughput TCR beta sequencing was used to judge whether each TCR beta V gene segment behaved as functional or pseudogenic. Alongside the repertoire data, information on donor age, sex, ethnicity and CMV serostatus was compiled. Genome-wide SNP genotypes for about 65% of the 666 donors were used in a later genetic analysis, which treated that subset as a discovery cohort. Every discovery cohort repertoire had been produced on one sequencing platform. HLA typing included class I and class II loci at four-digit resolution. The number of typed donors differed by locus: roughly 629-630 for A, B, C, DRB1 and DQB1; 522 for DQA1; 600 to 610 for DPA1; and 400 to 480 for DPB1. Because of strong linkage in the cohort, roughly five DR-DQ haplotypes were treated as single units for association and clustering. Among 300 to 500 genotyped donors of the cohort, an average of about 240,000 unique TCR beta nucleotide sequences was sequenced per donor, of which about 19% were non-productive.

General findings and caveats noted by the study authors: V-gene and J-gene trimming of TCR beta chains was associated with a missense DCLRE1C variant in a later genetic analysis, and the association was replicated in an independent cohort. In a later analysis, some 18,000 TCR beta sequences were associated with specific HLA alleles at a false discovery rate of 0.05. The only immune exposure information available for the cohort was CMV serostatus. The classifier was reported to diagnose cytomegalovirus status with high specificity and sensitivity in both the original cohort and the validation cohort. Because HLA typing was unavailable for some donors at each locus, only the typed subset was used in association tests. Because counts were too low, around 18 rarely observed V segments, including chromosome 9 orphons, were left out of the earlier analysis of about 620 of the donors. The cohort was sequenced for TCR beta chains only, and without alpha or paired-chain data the features that could be detected were limited. The authors suggested that the approach could potentially be extended to other disease states and immunological phenotypes. A few of the identified cytomegalovirus-associated TCR beta chains were confirmed in vitro to be specific for cytomegalovirus antigens. A later analysis found that TCR association rates varied across HLA loci, with DRB1 alleles showing the most associated TCRs and HLA-C alleles the fewest. Broadly in line with IMGT annotations, most TCR beta V segments showed up in productive rearrangements about 90% or about 30% of the time in an earlier analysis of approximately 600 of the donors. A later genetic analysis reported fewer N-insertions in productive TCRs among donors in an Asian-associated ancestry cluster than the roughly 700-donor mean. Strong co-occurrence of HLA alleles, especially DR and DQ, made assigning TCR associations to individual alleles difficult. A further reported finding was that TCR beta sequences accurately predicted the HLA-A and HLA-B alleles for most subjects in the first cohort. While some public TCRs were present in many individuals, most TCR sequences turned up only very rarely across donors. In a later analysis, most CMV-associated TCR beta chains were found to appear HLA-restricted, with HLA associations seemingly driven largely by CMV exposure. Some IMGT-functional V segments, including TRBV6-2 and TRBV6-3, could not be distinguished by the 87-base-pair reads and were therefore excluded. The study gave a list of 150 to 200 TCR beta chains associated with cytomegalovirus. Several of the top co-occurrence clusters appeared to be linked to parvovirus B19, influenza, CMV and Epstein-Barr virus, according to a later analysis. Linkage disequilibrium might explain the correlated functional status among segregating V segments, but an unknown experimental factor could not be ruled out. A group of highly shared sequence variants was considered likely to be a technical artifact of the sequencing pipeline. A later analysis found that HLA-associated TCR beta chains were more clonally expanded and had lower generation probabilities than equally common non-associated chains. Sequencing depth was assumed to be roughly uniform across donors in the presence/absence analyses, though that assumption may not hold.

CDR1 and CDR2 were assigned from the germline V gene as LGHNA and YSLEER. Counted from cysteine to phenylalanine, this CDR3 has 19 amino acids. Only the CDR3 region is kept as DNA, spanning 57 bases read in frame from base 1. Germline trimming amounts to 0 bases on V and 4 bases on J, with 12 as the count of junction bases outside the gene matches. The library was prepared using the immunoSEQ multiplex PCR assay. The multiplex PCR relied on a mix of 60 forward primers for TCR Vbeta segments and 13 reverse primers for TCR Jbeta segments. A multiplex PCR assay on genomic DNA amplified the CDR3 region of rearranged TCR beta genes. On the Illumina HiSeq System, the amplified TCR beta libraries were sequenced as 87-base-pair reads. The original methods were these. A later analysis tallied approximately 87 million unique TCR beta chains across the 600 to 700 repertoires, and about 12 million of those chains were shared by two or more donors. A nearest-neighbor algorithm error-corrected the raw reads and collapsed the reads into unique sequences, merging closely related sequences to remove PCR and sequencing errors. Alignment of CDR3 sequences to IMGT reference sequences was used to assign V, D and J gene segments. For a sequence to be retained, at least a six-nucleotide match to both a V gene segment and a J gene segment was required. Rearrangements were classified as productive when the CDR3 lacked stop codons and remained in frame with V and J, and all other rearrangements were classified as non-productive. CDR3 was defined by IMGT convention, running from the second conserved V-encoded cysteine to the conserved J-encoded phenylalanine. In an earlier analysis of around 600 of the donors, sequences lacking an unambiguous match to a single V gene segment were excluded. An earlier analysis of under 750 of the donors called V segments functional above 56.7% productive rearrangements and segregating when the between-donor standard deviation exceeded 5%. To diagnose cytomegalovirus status from the catalog of TCR beta chain sequences, a statistical classification framework was built. In a later analysis, TCR nucleotide sequences were compared against IMGT/GENE-DB human TR gene sequences so that V and J genes could be assigned. A later analysis assigned CDR3 sequences and most-parsimonious VDJ recombination scenarios with the TCRdist pipeline. In a later analysis, each TCR beta chain was defined by its CDR3 amino acid sequence together with its V-gene family, and reads lacking a unique V-gene family were excluded. To address suspected cross-contamination and a sequencing artifact, a later analysis removed roughly 580 highly shared, low-generation-probability nucleotide sequences. For each public chain, a later analysis derived a clonal expansion index from normalized ranks of inferred template counts within each repertoire. In a later analysis, generation probabilities were computed using a VDJ recombination model fitted to out-of-frame rearrangements, and the results were checked against IGoR. A later analysis scored TCR-TCR, TCR-HLA and TCR-CMV co-occurrence with hypergeometric tests, applying a repertoire-size bias correction to TCR pairs. A later analysis estimated false discovery rates by permuting HLA or CMV assignments 20 times. In a later analysis, co-occurring TCRs were grouped with DBSCAN, and TCRdist sequence similarity was added when clustering was performed within HLA-allele-positive subsets. Repertoires with fewer than 30,000 or more than 120,000 public chains, plus five repertoires with anomalous nucleotide sharing, were excluded from co-occurrence clustering. TCRdb took over this immuneACCESS table, retaining in-frame rearrangements with V and J assigned. Such tables are incomplete; in checked studies, under half of the missing clones stem from an unresolved V gene, and the remainder is unexplained. V, J and clone size are those of that table, while D and trimming were read from the DNA. A total of 150,000 to 200,000 clones appear in this sample, over 70% of them only once. The ten largest clonotypes hold more than 1.4% of the sample.

Details on this clone: Its antigen is currently not known. Base qualities are not at hand, and no much larger clone is one base apart.

In total, roughly 670 healthy bone marrow donors made up the cohort. At the time of sampling, every cohort member was nominally healthy, though immune exposures that went unrecorded were likely present. The donor was CMV seronegative and was included in the group of a few hundred seronegative cohort members. A peripheral blood sample was provided by each donor, and peripheral blood mononuclear cells were used for TCR beta sequencing. The Qiagen DNeasy Blood Extraction Kit was used to extract genomic DNA from the blood cell samples. This sequence originates from a man aged 18 to 35 in good health and CMV-seronegative. Source material: PBMCs. The chain joins TRBV4-3 to TRBJ2-1; 10 middle bases align to TRBD2. The bases read TGCGCCAGCAGCCAAGAGGTCCCGGCTAGCGGGGGAGAATACAATGAGCAGTTCTTC. This codes for CASSQEVPASGGEYNEQFF.